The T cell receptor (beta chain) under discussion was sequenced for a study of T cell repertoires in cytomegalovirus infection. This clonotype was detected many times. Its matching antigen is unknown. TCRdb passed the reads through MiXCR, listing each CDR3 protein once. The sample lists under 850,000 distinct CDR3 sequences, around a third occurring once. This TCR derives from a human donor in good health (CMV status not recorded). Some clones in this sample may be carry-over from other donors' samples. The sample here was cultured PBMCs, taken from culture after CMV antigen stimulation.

The CDR3 bases are TGTGCCAGCAGCTTGAGAGGGGGGGAGGGTCAACAGCATTTT. This gives the protein CASSLRGGEGQQHF. This chain uses TRBV7-2 with TRBJ1-5; D might be TRBD1 (6 bases). Between the trimmed V and J ends, which lost 3 bases and 13 bases, there was a span of 19 bases. This CDR3 has 14 residues. CDR1 and CDR2 (germline): SGHTA, FQGNSA.